This T cell receptor beta chain was documented in a study of T cells in Graves' hyperthyroidism and ophthalmopathy (dated by TCRdb to between 2018 and 2021). For the study in its entirety: Peripheral blood samples were taken at initial diagnosis, before any treatment was given. An independent validation cohort of 18 to 20 hyperthyroidism patients and about 16 patients who later progressed to ophthalmopathy tested prospective prediction of ophthalmopathy. Thyroid tissue and blood T-cell repertoires from more than five Graves' hyperthyroidism patients were also compared in the study. The 75 to 100 discovery patients were divided at random into training and test sets in a 7:3 ratio. TCR Vbeta CDR3 sequencing of 120 to 150 peripheral blood samples (roughly 43 ophthalmopathy, 75 to 85 hyperthyroidism and approximately 17 progressor patients) is reported in the paper. After sampling, hyperthyroidism patients received methimazole starting at 30 mg daily, and ophthalmopathy patients received high-dose intravenous methylprednisolone. To identify TCR V-J signatures that set the groups apart, the researchers used a discovery cohort of about a hundred patients, made up of approximately 43 with Graves' ophthalmopathy and 55 to 65 with stable Graves' hyperthyroidism. Here is what the overall study found, with its caveats: Sample size was not statistically predetermined, and investigators were not blinded to group allocation. A model built on a 13 V-J signature distinguished ophthalmopathy from stable hyperthyroidism, reaching about 88% sensitivity and around 81% specificity in cross-validation and 80%/75% in testing. In validation, the model predicted progression to ophthalmopathy with around 71% sensitivity and 72% to 85% specificity, a median of about six months before onset. Most expanded thyroid clonotypes (frequency above 0.001) were also detected in blood, a finding suggesting that blood repertoires may reflect thyroid immune responses.

Moderately to severely active disease, a Clinical Activity Score of at least 3, a NOSPECS grade of at least 4, and a duration under 3 months were present in ophthalmopathy patients. Patients with uncontrolled infections, other autoimmune diseases, pregnancy or lactation were excluded. Diagnoses relied on clinical symptoms, serum thyroxine and TRAb, thyroid ultrasound and orbital computed tomography. PBMCs were isolated from about 10 ml of fresh peripheral blood by Ficoll-Paque density gradient centrifugation. Total RNA was extracted with Trizol reagent, and quality was checked on an Agilent 2100 Bioanalyzer. TCR beta CDR3 regions were amplified from RNA transcripts. The TCR CDR3 was subjected to a first round of RT-PCR using the HTBI primer set and the Qiagen OneStep RT-PCR kit. Libraries were constructed in a second round of multiplex PCR, after which size selection and purification were performed. Sequencing of the libraries was done on an Illumina HiSeq2000 using paired-end 100 bp reads. Per the source publication's procedure: SOAPnuke was used to process the raw data, throwing out any read that contained adapters or uncalled bases, had a mean Phred below 15, or lacked an exact constant-primer or identifier match. COPE v1.2.5 was used to merge the high-quality paired reads, and each unique nucleotide sequence was defined as a clonotype. Clonotypes were aligned to IMGT TRBV, TRBD and TRBJ reference segments using MiTCR v1.1. The analysis was restricted to V-J combinations with a frequency above 0.0001, which together covered 99% to 99.2% of the repertoires. The TCS score was defined as F50 (clonal expansion) divided by E x V (chaos), with BLOSUM62-based TCRdist calculated between CDR3 peptides within each V-J. Welch's t-statistics and random forest reduced approximately 520 V-J features to 10 to 15, which were used in a naive Bayes classifier (R e1071). Through fastp at Q25 and MiXCR, TCRdb rebuilt clones from the public reads, retaining in-frame beta chains. For every CDR3 protein sequence, its rows merge into one entry that carries the most common genes and DNA. TCRdb, rather than the study authors, made the V and J calls. Present in this sample are 500,000 to 800,000 distinct CDR3 sequences, more than 14% of which were seen just once. Around 13% of the sample goes to the ten largest clones.

V is cut back by 2 bases and J by 8 bases, with 11 bases in the junction unmatched. From the cysteine up to the phenylalanine, the CDR3 has a length of 17 residues. The DNA shown is the 51-base CDR3, in frame from base 1. CDR1 is given as SGHTA and CDR2 as FQGTGA, both from the germline V gene. Points on this clonotype: The antigen it recognizes is unknown. Being one base from a much bigger clone, this may be a read error.

The source of this sequence is a woman aged 45-60 years with Graves' ophthalmopathy. Here the chain combines TRBV7-3 and TRBJ2-3; a stretch of 12 junction bases matches TRBD1. Material: blood. The nucleotides are TGTGCCAGCAGCTTAGAGGGGGGACAGGGGGCTGTCGGTACGCAGTATTTT. It is translated as CASSLEGGQGAVGTQYF. When the CDR3 is completed using the reference TRBV7-3 and TRBJ2-3 genes on either side, the full variable domain is GAGVSQTPSNKVTEKGKYVELRCDPISGHTALYWYRQSLGQGPEFLIYFQGTGAADDSGLPNDRFFAVRPEGSVSTLKIQRTERGDSAVYLCASSLEGGQGAVGTQYFGPGTRLTVL.